This T cell receptor beta chain is from a study of T cell responses to AZD1222 COVID-19 vaccine. Turning to the study itself: Pooled samples include second doses given at about 4 or 12 weeks.

With respect to this clone: What it recognizes is unknown.

Germline loops: CDR1 SNHLY, CDR2 FYNNEI. V shed 5 bases and J shed 1 base, with 6 bases lying between them. This CDR3 has 13 residues. Findings and limits, study-wide: No repertoire was sampled before or during the peak T cell response, only after it. Among vaccine-associated CD4 TCRs, coverage spanned spike, with dominance at 160-218 and 743-854.

Assay: immunoSEQ multiplex PCR; the TCRdb copy retains only in-frame clones and omits some. The sample has 120,000 or so clones, approximately 85% seen once. The rearrangement joins TRBV2 to TRBJ1-5; no definite D call. The receptor's source is an adult in good health. The material was peripheral blood, obtained on day 0 of AZD1222 vaccination. CDR3 bases: TGTGCCAGCAGTCCGATGAGCAATCAGCCCCAGCATTTT. Translated, it gives CASSPMSNQPQHF.